This is a list of T cell receptor beta chains from one sample in a study of shared clonotypes between healthy human individuals. Libraries were prepared by immunoSEQ multiplex PCR; TCRdb keeps only in-frame clonotypes and omits some of them. Here the sample spans approximately 2.3 million clones, approximately 93% being singletons. Sequences were obtained from naive CD4+ T cells from PBMCs. The source of these receptors is a man aged 18 to 30 in good health. Some clones in this sample may be carry-over from other donors' samples. Each CDR3 is given with its conserved first and last residue. Fields, in order: D gene, clone size, V gene, J gene, CDR3 protein, CDR3 DNA. D genes are given only for firm matches. Rows give clone size only sometimes, using once, few, many, or a class for an expanded clone.

TRBD1	NA	TRBV19	TRBJ1-5	CASRETGRGQPQHF	TGTGCCAGTAGGGAGACAGGGCGAGGACAGCCCCAGCATTTT
TRBD1	NA	TRBV6-5	TRBJ2-7	CASRDRGTGEQYF	TGTGCCAGCAGGGACAGGGGGACGGGAGAGCAGTACTTC
NA	NA	TRBV28	TRBJ2-7	CASSLPTPQEQYF	TGTGCCAGCAGTTTACCGACTCCTCAGGAGCAGTACTTC
TRBD1	NA	TRBV7-3	TRBJ1-1	CASSLTQGGDTEAFF	TGTGCCAGCAGCTTAACTCAGGGGGGCGACACTGAAGCTTTCTTT
NA	NA	TRBV5-1	TRBJ2-7	CASSQADSWFLEQYF	TGCGCCAGCAGCCAGGCAGACAGCTGGTTTCTTGAGCAGTACTTC
TRBD2	NA	TRBV5-4	TRBJ2-5	CASSEGLADQETQYF	TGTGCCAGCAGCGAGGGACTAGCGGACCAAGAGACCCAGTACTTC
TRBD2	NA	TRBV19	TRBJ2-1	CASSALGTSGRAGNEQFF	TGTGCCAGTAGTGCTCTTGGGACTAGCGGGAGGGCCGGTAATGAGCAGTTCTTC
NA	NA	TRBV11-2	TRBJ2-7	CATSHRSYEQYF	TGTGCCACCTCTCACCGCTCCTACGAGCAGTACTTC
NA	NA	TRBV7-2	TRBJ2-7	CASSHSPSYEQYF	TGTGCCAGCAGCCACTCTCCCAGCTACGAGCAGTACTTC
TRBD1	NA	TRBV29-1	TRBJ2-2	CSADQGAGTGELFF	TGCAGCGCGGACCAGGGGGCAGGGACCGGGGAGCTGTTTTTT
NA	NA	TRBV7-9	TRBJ2-7	CASSLAHSNRNTYEQYF	TGTGCCAGCAGCTTAGCGCATTCGAACAGGAATACATACGAGCAGTACTTC
NA	NA	TRBV6-6	TRBJ1-4	CASSKQATNEKLFF	TGTGCCAGCAGTAAACAGGCAACTAATGAAAAACTGTTTTTT
TRBD1	few	TRBV19	TRBJ1-1	CASSTGQGARTEAFF	TGTGCCAGTAGTACGGGACAGGGGGCGAGAACTGAAGCTTTCTTT
NA	NA	TRBV7-9	TRBJ2-7	CASSQRPFPPYEQYF	TGTGCCAGCAGCCAAAGACCTTTCCCCCCCTACGAGCAGTACTTC
NA	NA	TRBV9	TRBJ2-2	CASSGTGTLNTGELFF	TGTGCCAGCAGCGGTACCGGGACTCTGAACACCGGGGAGCTGTTTTTT
NA	NA	TRBV4-1	TRBJ2-7	CASSQGLVTPEQYF	TGCGCCAGCAGCCAAGGCCTAGTAACTCCCGAGCAGTACTTC
NA	NA	TRBV5-4	TRBJ1-5	CASSFGGVNQPQHF	TGTGCCAGCAGCTTCGGAGGGGTCAATCAGCCCCAGCATTTT
NA	NA	TRBV28	TRBJ2-2	CASSWGTRNTGELFF	TGTGCCAGCAGTTGGGGGACACGGAACACCGGGGAGCTGTTTTTT
NA	once	TRBV20-1	TRBJ1-4	CSARGIEKLFF	TGCAGTGCTAGGGGAATCGAAAAACTGTTTTTT
NA	NA	TRBV2	TRBJ1-3	CASWGGSSGNTIYF	TGTGCCAGCTGGGGGGGGAGTTCTGGAAACACCATATATTTT
NA	once	TRBV18	TRBJ2-7	CASSLASSYEQYF	TGTGCCAGCTCATTAGCGAGCTCCTACGAGCAGTACTTC
TRBD2	NA	TRBV11-2	TRBJ2-5	CASSIGLAGVETQYF	TGTGCCAGCAGCATAGGACTAGCGGGAGTGGAGACCCAGTACTTC
NA	NA	TRBV28	TRBJ1-5	CASSSSLRRGSRQPQHF	TGTGCCAGCAGTTCCTCCCTCCGGAGGGGATCGCGGCAGCCCCAGCATTTT
NA	NA	TRBV5-4	TRBJ2-3	CASSPGPTSTDTQYF	TGTGCCAGCAGCCCCGGTCCAACTAGCACAGATACGCAGTATTTT
TRBD1	NA	TRBV5-1	TRBJ1-2	CASSRETGVNGGYTF	TGCGCCAGCAGCAGAGAGACAGGGGTGAATGGTGGCTACACCTTC
NA	few	TRBV19	TRBJ2-1	CASSTQARDEQFF	TGTGCCAGTAGTACCCAGGCGAGGGATGAGCAGTTCTTC
NA	NA	TRBV10-3	TRBJ1-2	CAISENPSARGYGYTF	TGTGCCATCAGTGAGAACCCTTCAGCCAGAGGGTATGGCTACACCTTC
NA	NA	TRBV7-6	TRBJ2-3	CASSLPSVTDTQYF	TGTGCCAGCAGCTTACCCTCCGTGACGGATACGCAGTATTTT
TRBD2	NA	TRBV4-2	TRBJ2-1	CASSQALAGEQFF	TGTGCCAGCAGCCAAGCGCTAGCGGGTGAGCAGTTCTTC
NA	NA	TRBV27	TRBJ2-5	CASSTNRATAETQYF	TGTGCCAGCAGCACAAACAGGGCGACGGCAGAGACCCAGTACTTC
NA	NA	TRBV9	TRBJ1-3	CASSAQTGNTIYF	TGTGCCAGCAGCGCCCAGACAGGAAACACCATATATTTT
NA	NA	TRBV7-2	TRBJ1-2	CASSSREAGPGSGYTF	TGTGCCAGCAGCTCGCGGGAGGCCGGGCCCGGGAGTGGCTACACCTTC
NA	NA	TRBV4-1	TRBJ1-5	CASSSKAGTPSSNQPQHF	TGCGCCAGCAGCTCTAAGGCCGGGACACCTTCGAGCAATCAGCCCCAGCATTTT
NA	NA	TRBV2	TRBJ1-4	CASTKDREEKLFF	TGTGCCAGCACCAAGGACAGAGAAGAAAAACTGTTTTTT
TRBD1	NA	TRBV28	TRBJ1-5	CASRYYRDRAQPQHF	TGTGCCAGCAGATACTACCGGGACAGGGCGCAGCCCCAGCATTTT
NA	NA	TRBV6-1	TRBJ2-1	CASSEGVNNEQFF	TGTGCCAGCAGTGAAGGTGTAAACAATGAGCAGTTCTTC
TRBD2	NA	TRBV6-1	TRBJ2-7	CASSEFLASGSVYEQYF	TGTGCCAGCAGTGAATTTTTGGCTAGCGGGAGTGTCTACGAGCAGTACTTC
TRBD1	NA	TRBV28	TRBJ1-2	CASSQTGTYGYTF	TGTGCCAGCAGCCAGACAGGGACCTATGGCTACACCTTC
TRBD1	NA	TRBV6-1	TRBJ2-7	CASSEPGQKQYF	TGTGCCAGCAGTGAACCGGGACAGAAGCAGTACTTC
NA	NA	TRBV6-1	TRBJ2-2	CASSLKTGELFF	TGTGCCAGCAGTCTGAAAACCGGGGAGCTGTTTTTT
NA	once	TRBV29-1	TRBJ2-5	CSVVVETQYF	TGCAGCGTTGTAGTGGAGACCCAGTACTTC
NA	NA	TRBV6-6	TRBJ1-5	CASGKQPDSNQPQHF	TGTGCCAGCGGTAAACAACCGGATAGCAATCAGCCCCAGCATTTT
NA	NA	TRBV30	TRBJ1-5	CACEGGKNQPQHF	TGTGCCTGTGAGGGTGGGAAGAATCAGCCCCAGCATTTT
NA	NA	TRBV7-2	TRBJ2-3	CASSSFSITDTQYF	TGTGCCAGCAGCTCCTTTTCCATCACAGATACGCAGTATTTT
TRBD2	NA	TRBV11-1	TRBJ2-3	CASSLLAGGLTDTQYF	TGTGCCAGCAGCTTACTAGCGGGGGGGCTCACAGATACGCAGTATTTT
NA	few	TRBV2	TRBJ1-5	CASSEGSYQPQHF	TGTGCCAGCAGTGAAGGTAGCTATCAGCCCCAGCATTTT
TRBD1	NA	TRBV9	TRBJ1-2	CASSTGQGDNYGYTF	TGTGCCAGCAGCACTGGACAGGGGGATAACTATGGCTACACCTTC
NA	NA	TRBV5-6	TRBJ2-4	CASSLRLLEAKNIQYF	TGTGCCAGCAGCTTGAGACTGCTCGAAGCCAAAAACATTCAGTACTTC
TRBD2	NA	TRBV9	TRBJ2-5	CASSPGLAGGQETQYF	TGTGCCAGCAGCCCGGGACTAGCGGGAGGACAAGAGACCCAGTACTTC
NA	NA	TRBV27	TRBJ2-1	CASSLIRGSYNEQFF	TGTGCCAGCAGTTTAATTCGGGGCTCCTACAATGAGCAGTTCTTC
TRBD1	NA	TRBV10-2	TRBJ2-5	CASSWTGNSETQYF	TGCGCCAGCAGTTGGACAGGGAACAGTGAGACCCAGTACTTC
NA	NA	TRBV28	TRBJ1-2	CASSPTGGVNYGYTF	TGTGCCAGCAGTCCGACGGGCGGGGTTAACTATGGCTACACCTTC
NA	NA	TRBV5-1	TRBJ1-5	CASSLEGRHNQPQHF	TGCGCCAGCAGCTTGGAAGGTCGTCACAATCAGCCCCAGCATTTT
TRBD2	NA	TRBV19	TRBJ2-1	CASSIGSMSSGYNEQFF	TGTGCCAGTAGTATAGGATCTATGTCTAGCGGGTACAATGAGCAGTTCTTC
NA	NA	TRBV5-4	TRBJ1-1	CASSFPLGDTEAFF	TGTGCCAGCAGCTTCCCCCTTGGGGACACTGAAGCTTTCTTT
NA	NA	TRBV2	TRBJ2-3	CASGWDRPSTDTQYF	TGTGCCAGCGGGTGGGATCGACCTAGCACAGATACGCAGTATTTT
NA	NA	TRBV7-8	TRBJ2-7	CASSFRDSTGYEQYF	TGTGCCAGCAGCTTCCGGGACTCTACCGGCTACGAGCAGTACTTC
NA	NA	TRBV9	TRBJ2-2	CASSVVGGQVGELFF	TGTGCCAGCAGCGTAGTCGGGGGGCAGGTCGGGGAGCTGTTTTTT